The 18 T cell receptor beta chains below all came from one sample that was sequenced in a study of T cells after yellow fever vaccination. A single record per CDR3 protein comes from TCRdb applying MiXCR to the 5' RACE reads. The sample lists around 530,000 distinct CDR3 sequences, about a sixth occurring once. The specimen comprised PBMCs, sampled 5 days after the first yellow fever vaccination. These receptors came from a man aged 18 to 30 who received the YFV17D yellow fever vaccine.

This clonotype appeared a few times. In nucleotides, the CDR3 is TGCGCCAGCAGCCAAGAGGCCCCGGGGCACACTGAAGCTTTCTTT. The encoded protein is CASSQEAPGHTEAFF. The J gene is TRBJ1-1, the V gene TRBV4-1; D is possibly TRBD1 (5 bases). This CDR3 is 15 amino acids long. V was pared by 0 bases and J by 3 bases, with 11 bases between. The germline CDR1 and CDR2 sequences are MGHRA and YSYEKL.

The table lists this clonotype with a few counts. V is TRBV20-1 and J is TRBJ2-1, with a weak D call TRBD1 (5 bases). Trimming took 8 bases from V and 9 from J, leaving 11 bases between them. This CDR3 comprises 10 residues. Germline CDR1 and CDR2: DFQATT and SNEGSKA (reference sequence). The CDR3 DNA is TGCAGTACCCAGGGAAGTGAGCAGTTCTTC. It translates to CSTQGSEQFF.

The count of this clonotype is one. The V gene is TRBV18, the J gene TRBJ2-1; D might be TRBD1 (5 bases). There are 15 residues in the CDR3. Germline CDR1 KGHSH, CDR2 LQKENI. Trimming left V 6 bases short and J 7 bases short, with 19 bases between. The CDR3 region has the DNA TGTGCCAGCTCGGGTAGTTGGGGCCCCGCTAATGAGCAGTTCTTC. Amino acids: CASSGSWGPANEQFF.

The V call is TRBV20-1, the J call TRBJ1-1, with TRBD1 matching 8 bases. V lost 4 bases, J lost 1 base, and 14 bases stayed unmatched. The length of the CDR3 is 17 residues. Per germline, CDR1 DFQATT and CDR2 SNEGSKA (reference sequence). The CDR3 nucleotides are TGCAGTGCTATGCCGGACAGGCAGGGGGCGGCGAACACTGAAGCTTTCTTT. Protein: CSAMPDRQGAANTEAFF.

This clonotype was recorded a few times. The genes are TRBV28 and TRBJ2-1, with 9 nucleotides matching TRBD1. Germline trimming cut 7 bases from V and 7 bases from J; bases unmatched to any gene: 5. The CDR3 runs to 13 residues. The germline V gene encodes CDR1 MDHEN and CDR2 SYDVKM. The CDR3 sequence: CASNYRGRNEQFF. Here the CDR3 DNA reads TGTGCCAGCAACTACAGGGGGCGAAATGAGCAGTTCTTC.

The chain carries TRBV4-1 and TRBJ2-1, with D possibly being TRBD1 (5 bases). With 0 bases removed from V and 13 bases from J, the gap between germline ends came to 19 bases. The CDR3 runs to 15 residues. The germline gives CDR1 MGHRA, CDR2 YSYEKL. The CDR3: CASSQDTGPYISQFF. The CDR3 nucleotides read TGCGCCAGCAGCCAAGACACAGGACCATACATCTCCCAGTTCTTC.

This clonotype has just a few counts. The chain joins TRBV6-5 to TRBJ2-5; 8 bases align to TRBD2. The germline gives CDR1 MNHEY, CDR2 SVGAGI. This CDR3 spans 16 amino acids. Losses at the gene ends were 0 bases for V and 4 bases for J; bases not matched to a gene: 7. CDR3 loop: CASSYSPGGAGETQYF. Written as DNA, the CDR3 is TGTGCCAGCAGTTACTCACCCGGGGGGGCCGGAGAGACCCAGTACTTC.

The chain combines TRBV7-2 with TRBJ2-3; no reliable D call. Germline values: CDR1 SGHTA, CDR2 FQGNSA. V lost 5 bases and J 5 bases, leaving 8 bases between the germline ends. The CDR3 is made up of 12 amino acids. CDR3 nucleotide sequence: TGTGCCAGCAGCCGGAACCAAGATACGCAGTATTTT. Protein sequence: CASSRNQDTQYF.

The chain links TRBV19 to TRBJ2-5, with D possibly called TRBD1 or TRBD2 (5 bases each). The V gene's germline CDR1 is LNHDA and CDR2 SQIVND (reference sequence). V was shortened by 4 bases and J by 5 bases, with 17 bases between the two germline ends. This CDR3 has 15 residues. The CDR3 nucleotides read TGTGCCAGTAGTAACCCCCGAGGGACCGGCGAGACCCAGTACTTC. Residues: CASSNPRGTGETQYF.

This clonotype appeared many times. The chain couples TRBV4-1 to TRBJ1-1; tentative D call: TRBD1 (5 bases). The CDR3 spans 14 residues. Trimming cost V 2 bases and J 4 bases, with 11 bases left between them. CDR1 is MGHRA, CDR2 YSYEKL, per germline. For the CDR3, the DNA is TGCGCCAGCAGCCAACCGACGGGGGGCACTGAAGCTTTCTTT. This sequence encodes CASSQPTGGTEAFF.

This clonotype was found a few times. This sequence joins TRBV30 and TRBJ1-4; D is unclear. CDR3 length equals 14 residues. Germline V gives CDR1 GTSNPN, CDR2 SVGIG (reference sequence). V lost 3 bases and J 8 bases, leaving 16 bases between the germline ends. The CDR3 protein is CAWSKTDGTEKLFF. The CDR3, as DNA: TGTGCCTGGAGCAAGACGGATGGTACAGAAAAACTGTTTTTT.

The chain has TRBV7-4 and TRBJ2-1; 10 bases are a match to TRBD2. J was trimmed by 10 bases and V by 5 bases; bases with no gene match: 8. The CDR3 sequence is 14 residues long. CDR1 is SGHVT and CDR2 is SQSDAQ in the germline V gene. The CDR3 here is CASSLSGGASEQFF. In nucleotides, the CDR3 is TGTGCCAGCAGCCTAAGCGGGGGGGCTAGCGAGCAGTTCTTC.

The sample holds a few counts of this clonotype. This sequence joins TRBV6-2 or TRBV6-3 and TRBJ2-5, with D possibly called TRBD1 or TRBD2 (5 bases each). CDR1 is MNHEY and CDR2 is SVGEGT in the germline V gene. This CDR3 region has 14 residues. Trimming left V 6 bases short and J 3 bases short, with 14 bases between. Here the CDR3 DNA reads TGTGCCAGCAGCCGGGACGGCGGTAAAGAGACCCAGTACTTC. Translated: CASSRDGGKETQYF.

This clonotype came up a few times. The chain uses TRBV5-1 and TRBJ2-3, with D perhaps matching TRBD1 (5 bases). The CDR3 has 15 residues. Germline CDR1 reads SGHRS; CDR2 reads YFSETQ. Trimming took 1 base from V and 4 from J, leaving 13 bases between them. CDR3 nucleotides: TGCGCCAGCAGCTTGAGCAGGGCGGTGGCAGATACGCAGTATTTT. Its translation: CASSLSRAVADTQYF.

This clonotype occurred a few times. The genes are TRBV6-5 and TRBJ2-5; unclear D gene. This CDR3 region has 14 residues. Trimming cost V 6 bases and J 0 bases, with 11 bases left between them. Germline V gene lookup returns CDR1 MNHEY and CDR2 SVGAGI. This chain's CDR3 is CASRLGRYQETQYF. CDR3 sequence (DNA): TGTGCCAGCAGGTTAGGCAGGTACCAAGAGACCCAGTACTTC.

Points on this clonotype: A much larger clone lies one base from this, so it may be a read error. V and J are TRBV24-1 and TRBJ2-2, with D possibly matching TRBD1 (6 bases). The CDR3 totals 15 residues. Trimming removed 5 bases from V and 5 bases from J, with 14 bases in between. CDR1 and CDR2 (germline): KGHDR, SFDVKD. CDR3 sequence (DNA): TGTGCCACCAGTGGTGTCGGGGACACAACCGGGGAGCTGTTTTTT. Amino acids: CATSGVGDTTGELFF.

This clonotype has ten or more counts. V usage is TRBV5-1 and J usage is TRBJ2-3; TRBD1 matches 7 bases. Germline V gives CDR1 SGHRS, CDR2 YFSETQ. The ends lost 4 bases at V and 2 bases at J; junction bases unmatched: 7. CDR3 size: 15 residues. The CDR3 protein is CASSLRTGVTDTQYF. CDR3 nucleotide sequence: TGCGCCAGCAGCCTAAGGACAGGAGTCACAGATACGCAGTATTTT.

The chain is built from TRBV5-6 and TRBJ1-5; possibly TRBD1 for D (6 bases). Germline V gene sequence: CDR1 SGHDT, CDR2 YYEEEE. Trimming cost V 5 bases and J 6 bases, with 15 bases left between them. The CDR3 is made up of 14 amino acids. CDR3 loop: CASSSGPGVQPQHF. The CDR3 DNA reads TGTGCCAGCAGTTCCGGGCCAGGGGTTCAGCCCCAGCATTTT. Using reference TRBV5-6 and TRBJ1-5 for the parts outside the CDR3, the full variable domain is DAGVTQSPTHLIKTRGQQVTLRCSPKSGHDTVSWYQQALGQGPQFIFQYYEEEERQRGNFPDRFSGHQFPNYSSELNVNALLLGDSALYLCASSSGPGVQPQHFGDGTRLSIL.